The source of this T cell receptor beta chain is a study of T cells in Graves' hyperthyroidism and ophthalmopathy. TCR beta CDR3 sequences were amplified from RNA transcripts. Carried out on the TCR CDR3, a first-round RT-PCR used the HTBI primer set. TCRdb used MiXCR to reprocess the multiplex PCR reads, holding one entry per CDR3 protein. The sample includes around 450,000 distinct CDR3 sequences, approximately 13% of them seen just once. This clonotype has only a few counts. Unmatched junction bases numbered 8, after V lost 2 bases and J lost 3 bases. This CDR3 has 17 amino acids. Germline CDR1 is MNHNY and CDR2 is SVGAGI (reference sequence).

The sequence derives from a woman under 30 with Graves' hyperthyroidism. Sequencing was done on a sample of blood. The chain couples TRBV6-6 to TRBJ1-5; 9 positions match TRBD1. The CDR3 DNA sequence: TGTGCCAGCAGTTACACGACAGGGGGAAATAACAATCAGCCCCAGCATTTT. Encoded protein: CASSYTTGGNNNQPQHF.